The T cell receptor beta chain under discussion was sequenced for a study of beta chain features in type 1 diabetes. Study-level information: When patients were set against healthy donors, age, gender and cell yields were similar. Notes on the study in general: Any PCR bias toward short templates would affect both groups alike. In every one of the four CD4+ subsets, TCRB CDR3s were moderately but significantly shorter in Type 1 diabetes patients.

Every donor provided one heparinised blood draw, which averaged about 110 mL. Each sorted fraction was over 98% pure. In germline, CDR1 is MDHEN, CDR2 SYDVKM. Deletions cut 3 bases from V and 5 bases from J, with 5 bases between. This CDR3 comprises 12 residues. Details on this clone: Its specificity is not known.

Expressed TCRB transcripts were sequenced because the entire RNA isolate underwent reverse transcription. Sequencing used immunoSEQ multiplex PCR; TCRdb keeps in-frame clones, though not all of them. The data show 300,000 to 350,000 clones, around 9.3% seen once. This receptor was identified in a man younger than 40 with type 1 diabetes. Sequencing was done on a sample of central memory CD4+ T cells from blood. The V call is TRBV28, the J call TRBJ1-5; D unclear. CDR3 bases: TGTGCCAGCAGTTTGTCCCATCAGCCCCAGCATTTT. It yields the protein CASSLSHQPQHF.